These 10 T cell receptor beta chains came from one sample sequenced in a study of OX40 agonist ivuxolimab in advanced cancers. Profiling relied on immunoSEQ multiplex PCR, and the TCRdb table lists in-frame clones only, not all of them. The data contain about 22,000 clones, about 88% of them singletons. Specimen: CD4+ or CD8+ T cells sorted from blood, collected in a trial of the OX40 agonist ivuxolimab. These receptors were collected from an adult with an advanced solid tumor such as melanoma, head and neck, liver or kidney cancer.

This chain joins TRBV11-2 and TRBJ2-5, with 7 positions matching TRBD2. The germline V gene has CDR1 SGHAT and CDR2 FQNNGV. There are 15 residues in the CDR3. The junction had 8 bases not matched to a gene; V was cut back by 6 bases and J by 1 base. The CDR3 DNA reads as TGTGCCAGCAGTTTGGAGGCGGGAGCCCAAGAGACCCAGTACTTC. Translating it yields CASSLEAGAQETQYF.

The CDR3 here is CASTGYTSYGYTF. In DNA form, the CDR3 reads TGTGCCAGCACCGGTTACACCAGTTATGGCTACACCTTC. This sequence joins TRBV28 and TRBJ1-2; D unresolved. CDR3 length equals 13 residues. The V end lost 7 bases, the J end lost 5 bases, and 14 bases lay between the germline ends. The germline CDR1 and CDR2 sequences are MDHEN and SYDVKM.

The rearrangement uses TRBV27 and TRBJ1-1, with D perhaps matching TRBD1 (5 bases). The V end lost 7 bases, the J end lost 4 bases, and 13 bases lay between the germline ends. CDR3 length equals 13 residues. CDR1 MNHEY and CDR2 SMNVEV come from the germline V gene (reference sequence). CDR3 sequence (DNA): TGTGCCAGCACTGGGGGAGTGAGCACTGAAGCTTTCTTT. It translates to CASTGGVSTEAFF.

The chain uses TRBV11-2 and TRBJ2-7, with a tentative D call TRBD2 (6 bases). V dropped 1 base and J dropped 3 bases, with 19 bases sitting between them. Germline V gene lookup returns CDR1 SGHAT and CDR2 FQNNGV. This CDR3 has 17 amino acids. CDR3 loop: CASSLATGRAGFYEQYF. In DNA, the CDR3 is TGTGCCAGCAGCTTAGCGACGGGACGGGCGGGATTCTACGAGCAGTACTTC.

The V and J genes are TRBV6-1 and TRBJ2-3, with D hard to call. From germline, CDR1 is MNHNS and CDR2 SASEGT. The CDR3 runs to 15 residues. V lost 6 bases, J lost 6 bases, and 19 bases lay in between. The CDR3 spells CASSLLAVSTDTQYF. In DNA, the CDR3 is TGTGCCAGCAGCCTCCTCGCGGTTTCAACGGATACGCAGTATTTT.

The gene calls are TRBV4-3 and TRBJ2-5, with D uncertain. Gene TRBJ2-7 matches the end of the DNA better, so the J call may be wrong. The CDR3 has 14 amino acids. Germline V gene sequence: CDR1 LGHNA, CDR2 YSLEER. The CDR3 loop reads CASSQELASYEQYF. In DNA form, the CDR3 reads TGCGCCAGCAGCCAAGAACTGGCCTCCTACGAGCAGTACTTC.

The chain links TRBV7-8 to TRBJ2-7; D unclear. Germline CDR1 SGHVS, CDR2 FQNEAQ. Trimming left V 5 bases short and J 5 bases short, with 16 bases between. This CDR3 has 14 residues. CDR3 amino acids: CASSHYVLPHEQYF. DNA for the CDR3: TGTGCCAGCAGCCATTACGTCCTGCCTCACGAGCAGTACTTC. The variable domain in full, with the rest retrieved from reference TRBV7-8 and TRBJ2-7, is GAGVSQSPRYKVAKRGQDVALRCDPISGHVSLFWYQQALGQGPEFLTYFQNEAQLDKSGLPSDRFFAERPEGSVSTLKIQRTQQEDSAVYLCASSHYVLPHEQYFGPGTRLTVT.

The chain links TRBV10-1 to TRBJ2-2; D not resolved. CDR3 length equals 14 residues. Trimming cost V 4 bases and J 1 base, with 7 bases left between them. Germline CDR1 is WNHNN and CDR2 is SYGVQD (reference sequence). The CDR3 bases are TGCGCCAGCAGTGTTGCTCTGAACACCGGGGAGCTGTTTTTT. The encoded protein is CASSVALNTGELFF.

The CDR3 reads CASSHQGRDEKLFF. CDR3 nucleotide sequence: TGTGCCAGCAGCCACCAGGGGAGGGATGAAAAACTGTTTTTT. V usage is TRBV4-2 and J usage is TRBJ1-4; D possibly corresponds to TRBD1 (6 bases). The length of the CDR3 is 14 residues. The germline CDR1 and CDR2 sequences are LGHNA and YNFKEQ. Trimming took 3 bases from V and 6 from J, leaving 11 bases between them.

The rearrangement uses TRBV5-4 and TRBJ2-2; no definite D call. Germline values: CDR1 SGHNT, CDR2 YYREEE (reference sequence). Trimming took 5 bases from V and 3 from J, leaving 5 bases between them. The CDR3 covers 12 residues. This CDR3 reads CASREDTGELFF. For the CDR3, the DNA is TGTGCCAGCAGGGAAGACACCGGGGAGCTGTTTTTT.